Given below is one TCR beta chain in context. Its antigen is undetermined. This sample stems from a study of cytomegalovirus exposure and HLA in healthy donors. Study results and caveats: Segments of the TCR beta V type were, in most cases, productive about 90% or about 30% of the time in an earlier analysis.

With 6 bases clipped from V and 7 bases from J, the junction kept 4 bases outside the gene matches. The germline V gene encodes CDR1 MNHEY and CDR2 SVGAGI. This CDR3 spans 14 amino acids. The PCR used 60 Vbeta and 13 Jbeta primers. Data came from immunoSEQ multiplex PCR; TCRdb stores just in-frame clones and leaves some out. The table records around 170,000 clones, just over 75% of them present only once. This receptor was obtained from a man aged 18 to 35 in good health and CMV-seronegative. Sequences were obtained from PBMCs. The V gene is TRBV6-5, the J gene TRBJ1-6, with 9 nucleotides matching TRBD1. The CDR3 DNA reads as TGTGCCAGCAGCAACAGGGGGCTAAATTCACCCCTCCACTTT. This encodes CASSNRGLNSPLHF.